In its sample, the clone carrying this TCR beta chain was seen once. V was clipped by 6 bases and J by 7 bases; unmatched bases: 12. There are 14 residues in the CDR3. In germline, CDR1 is SGDLS, CDR2 YYNGEE. Data came from immunoSEQ multiplex PCR; TCRdb stores just in-frame clones and leaves some out. The sample has 200,000 to 250,000 clones; just under 85% are singletons. This entry comes from a study of blood T cell repertoires in COVID-19. The sequencing input was peripheral blood. The TCR sequence derives from a woman at least 80 years old with acute or convalescent COVID-19. The rearrangement links TRBV9 to TRBJ1-2; 7 bases are shared with TRBD1. CDR3: CASTRRQGGSGYTF. The CDR3 DNA is TGTGCCAGCACCCGTAGACAGGGTGGTAGTGGCTACACCTTC.